This TCR beta chain comes out of a study of blood T cell repertoires in COVID-19. Study in general: The United States, Italy and Spain were the sources of the acute and convalescent COVID-19 samples. PBMCs, B-cell-depleted T cells, or T cells provided the cDNA or gDNA that made up the material.

The ends were cut back, 2 bases at V and 3 bases at J, with 13 bases in the middle. The CDR3 spans 15 residues. CDR1 and CDR2 from the germline V gene are MNHEY and SVGEGT. In the study's own analysis: Amplified reference gene primers provided the basis for estimating nucleated cell counts. Data came from immunoSEQ multiplex PCR; TCRdb stores just in-frame clones and leaves some out. The DNA gave D and trimming, while V, J and clone size come from that table. The profile shows 200,000 to 250,000 clones, roughly four fifths of them singletons. This rearrangement joins TRBV6-2 or TRBV6-3 to TRBJ1-1, with D possibly TRBD1 on 6 matching bases. This clonotype was obtained from a woman aged 45-65 years with acute or convalescent COVID-19. The sequenced sample consisted of peripheral blood. The CDR3, as DNA: TGTGCCAGCAGTTACGCAGGGGATCGGGACACTGAAGCTTTCTTT. Residues: CASSYAGDRDTEAFF.